Given below is one T cell receptor beta chain in context. This clonotype registers as medium-sized (0.01 to 0.1%) by frequency; no count is noted. Its specific antigen is unknown. Measured from the cysteine to the phenylalanine, the CDR3 is 14 residues long. No DNA is recorded. The germline V gene supplies CDR1 ENHRY and CDR2 SYGVKD. The sample belongs to a study of diagnostic markers for celiac disease (dated by TCRdb to about 2020). TCRdb records Illumina MiSeq as the sequencer. The reads underwent TCRdb reprocessing, giving one record for each CDR3 protein sequence and no DNA. For this sample, the table gives approximately 850 distinct CDR3 sequences. Around half of the sample comes from the top ten.

The sample was either unsorted cells or a sorted T cell fraction (not recorded which). The sequence was obtained from a human donor. This table probably holds off-target reads from a library built for another chain. The chain uses TRBV10-3 and TRBJ1-1; the D call of TRBD1 rests on TCRdb alone, since no DNA is present to check it. The CDR3 protein sequence reads: CAISESQGKTEAFF.